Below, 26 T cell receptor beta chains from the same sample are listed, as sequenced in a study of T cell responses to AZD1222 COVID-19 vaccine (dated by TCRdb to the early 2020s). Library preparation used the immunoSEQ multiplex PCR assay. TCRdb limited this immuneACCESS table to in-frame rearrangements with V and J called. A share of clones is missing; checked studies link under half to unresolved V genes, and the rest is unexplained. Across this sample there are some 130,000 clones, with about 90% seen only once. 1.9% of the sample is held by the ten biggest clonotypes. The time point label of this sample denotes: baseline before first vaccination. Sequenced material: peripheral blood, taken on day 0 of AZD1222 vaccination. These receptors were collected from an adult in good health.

The CDR3 region has the DNA TGTGCCACTCAAAGTACCGGGACAGGGACTACCGCCGCATACGAGCAGTACTTC. Translated, it gives CATQSTGTGTTAAYEQYF. The rearrangement links TRBV19 to TRBJ2-7; 9 positions match TRBD1. Germline CDR1 reads LNHDA; CDR2 reads SQIVND (reference sequence). V lost 10 bases and J lost 4; bases outside the gene matches: 23. The CDR3 runs to 18 residues.

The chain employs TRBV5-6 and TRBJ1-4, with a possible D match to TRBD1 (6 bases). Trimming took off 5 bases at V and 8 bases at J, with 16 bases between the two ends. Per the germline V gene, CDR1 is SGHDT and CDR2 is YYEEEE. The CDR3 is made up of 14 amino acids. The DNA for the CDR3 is TGTGCCAGCAGTCGAAAGGGGGAAAGGGAAAAACTGTTTTTT. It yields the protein CASSRKGEREKLFF.

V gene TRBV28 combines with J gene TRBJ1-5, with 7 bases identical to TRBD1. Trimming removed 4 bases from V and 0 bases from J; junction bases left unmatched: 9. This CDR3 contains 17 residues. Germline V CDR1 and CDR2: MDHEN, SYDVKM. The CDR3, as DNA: TGTGCCAGCAGTTCGGGCAGGGGGGGATATAGCAATCAGCCCCAGCATTTT. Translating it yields CASSSGRGGYSNQPQHF.

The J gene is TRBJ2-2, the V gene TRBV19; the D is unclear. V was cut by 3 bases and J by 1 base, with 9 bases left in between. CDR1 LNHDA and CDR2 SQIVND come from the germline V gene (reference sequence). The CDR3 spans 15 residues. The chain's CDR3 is CASSIKGLNTGELFF. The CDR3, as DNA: TGTGCCAGTAGTATTAAGGGTCTGAACACCGGGGAGCTGTTTTTT.

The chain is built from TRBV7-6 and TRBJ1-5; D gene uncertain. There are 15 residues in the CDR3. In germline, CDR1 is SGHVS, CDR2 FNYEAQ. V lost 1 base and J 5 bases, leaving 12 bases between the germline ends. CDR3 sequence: CASSLEGSADQPQHF. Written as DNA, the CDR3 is TGTGCCAGCAGCTTAGAGGGTTCCGCTGATCAGCCCCAGCATTTT.

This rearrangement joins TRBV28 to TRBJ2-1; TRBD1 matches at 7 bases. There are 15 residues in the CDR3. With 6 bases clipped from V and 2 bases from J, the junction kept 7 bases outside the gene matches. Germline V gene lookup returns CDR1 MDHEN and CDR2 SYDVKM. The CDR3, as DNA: TGTGCCAGCAGACTACAGGGGACCCCCTACAATGAGCAGTTCTTC. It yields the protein CASRLQGTPYNEQFF. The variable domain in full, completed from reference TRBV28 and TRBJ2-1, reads DVKVTQSSRYLVKRTGEKVFLECVQDMDHENMFWYRQDPGLGLRLIYFSYDVKMKEKGDIPEGYSVSREKKERFSLILESASTNQTSMYLCASRLQGTPYNEQFFGPGTRLTVL.

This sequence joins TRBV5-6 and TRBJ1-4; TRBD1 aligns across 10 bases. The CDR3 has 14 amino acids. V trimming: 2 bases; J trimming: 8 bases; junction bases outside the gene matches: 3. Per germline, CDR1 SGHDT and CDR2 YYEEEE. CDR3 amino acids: CASSLKDRGEKLFF. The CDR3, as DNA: TGTGCCAGCAGCTTAAAGGACAGGGGGGAAAAACTGTTTTTT.

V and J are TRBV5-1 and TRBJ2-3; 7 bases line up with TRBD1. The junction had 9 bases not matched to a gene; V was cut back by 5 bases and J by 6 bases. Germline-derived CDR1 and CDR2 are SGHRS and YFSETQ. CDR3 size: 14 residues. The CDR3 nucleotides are TGCGCCAGCAGGCCCGGACAGGCAGGGGATACGCAGTATTTT. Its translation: CASRPGQAGDTQYF.

DNA of the CDR3: TGCGCCAGCAGCTCGGACGGGTCGAACACTGAAGCTTTCTTT. Amino acids: CASSSDGSNTEAFF. J is TRBJ1-1 and V is TRBV5-1; D is undetermined. Germline V lookup: CDR1 SGHRS, CDR2 YFSETQ. There are 14 residues in the CDR3. The V end was cut by 3 bases, the J end by 1 base, with 10 bases between.

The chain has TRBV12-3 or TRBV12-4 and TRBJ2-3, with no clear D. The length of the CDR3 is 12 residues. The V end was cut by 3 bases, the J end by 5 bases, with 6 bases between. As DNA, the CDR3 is TGTGCCAGCAGTTTCCGCGGAGATACGCAGTATTTT. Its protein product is CASSFRGDTQYF.

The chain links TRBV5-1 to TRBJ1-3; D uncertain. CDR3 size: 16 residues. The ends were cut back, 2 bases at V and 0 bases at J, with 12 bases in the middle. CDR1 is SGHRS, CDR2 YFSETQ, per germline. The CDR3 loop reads CASSFFGASSGNTIYF. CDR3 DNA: TGCGCCAGCAGCTTTTTTGGAGCGAGCTCTGGAAACACCATATATTTT. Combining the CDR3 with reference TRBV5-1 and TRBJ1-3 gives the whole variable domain KAGVTQTPRYLIKTRGQQVTLSCSPISGHRSVSWYQQTPGQGLQFLFEYFSETQRNKGNFPGRFSGRQFSNSRSEMNVSTLELGDSALYLCASSFFGASSGNTIYFGEGSWLTVV.

The CDR3 sequence is CASSPGAGAETQYF. The CDR3 coding sequence is TGTGCCAGCTCACCCGGAGCCGGGGCAGAGACCCAGTACTTC. The chain carries TRBV18 and TRBJ2-5, with D possibly called TRBD1 or TRBD2 (5 bases each). The CDR3 has 14 residues. Germline CDR1 and CDR2: KGHSH and LQKENI. V shed 3 bases and J shed 4 bases, with 12 bases lying between them.

The CDR3 protein is CASSLDGENTEAFF. The CDR3 DNA follows: TGTGCCAGCAGCTTGGATGGGGAGAACACTGAAGCTTTCTTT. The V and J genes are TRBV5-6 and TRBJ1-1, with D hard to call. CDR1 is SGHDT and CDR2 is YYEEEE in the germline V gene. CDR3 length equals 14 residues. Trimming left V 0 bases short and J 1 base short, with 7 bases between.

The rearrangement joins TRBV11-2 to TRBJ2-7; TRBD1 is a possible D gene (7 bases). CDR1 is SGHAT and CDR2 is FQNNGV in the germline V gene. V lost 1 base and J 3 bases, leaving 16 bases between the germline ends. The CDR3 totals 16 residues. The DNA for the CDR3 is TGTGCCAGCAGCTTAGCCGCCAGGGGGGTTTTCTACGAGCAGTACTTC. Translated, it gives CASSLAARGVFYEQYF.

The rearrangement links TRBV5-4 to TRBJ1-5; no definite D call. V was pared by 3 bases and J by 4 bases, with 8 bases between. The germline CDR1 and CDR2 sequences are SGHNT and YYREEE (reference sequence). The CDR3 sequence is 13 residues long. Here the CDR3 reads CASSWEPNQPQHF. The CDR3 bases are TGTGCCAGCAGCTGGGAGCCGAATCAGCCCCAGCATTTT.

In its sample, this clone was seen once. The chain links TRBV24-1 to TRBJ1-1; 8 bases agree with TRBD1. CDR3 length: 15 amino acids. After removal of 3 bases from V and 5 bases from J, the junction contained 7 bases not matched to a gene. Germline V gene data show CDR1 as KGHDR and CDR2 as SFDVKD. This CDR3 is CATSDPRGLETEAFF. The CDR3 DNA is TGTGCCACCAGTGATCCCAGGGGGCTTGAAACTGAAGCTTTCTTT.

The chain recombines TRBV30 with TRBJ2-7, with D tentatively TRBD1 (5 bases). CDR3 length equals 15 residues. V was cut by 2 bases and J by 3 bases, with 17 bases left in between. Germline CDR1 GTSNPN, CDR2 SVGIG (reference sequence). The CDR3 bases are TGTGCCTGGAGTCCCTCCGACAGTGAAATCTACGAGCAGTACTTC. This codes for CAWSPSDSEIYEQYF.

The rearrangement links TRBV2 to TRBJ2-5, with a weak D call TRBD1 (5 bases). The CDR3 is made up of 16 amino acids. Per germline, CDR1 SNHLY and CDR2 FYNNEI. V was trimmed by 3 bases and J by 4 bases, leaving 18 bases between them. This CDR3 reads CASSDFSGAQPETQYF. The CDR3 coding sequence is TGTGCCAGCAGTGATTTTTCTGGGGCCCAACCAGAGACCCAGTACTTC. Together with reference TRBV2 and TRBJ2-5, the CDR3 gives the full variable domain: EPEVTQTPSHQVTQMGQEVILRCVPISNHLYFYWYRQILGQKVEFLVSFYNNEISEKSEIFDDQFSVERPDGSNFTLKIRSTKLEDSAMYFCASSDFSGAQPETQYFGPGTRLLVL.

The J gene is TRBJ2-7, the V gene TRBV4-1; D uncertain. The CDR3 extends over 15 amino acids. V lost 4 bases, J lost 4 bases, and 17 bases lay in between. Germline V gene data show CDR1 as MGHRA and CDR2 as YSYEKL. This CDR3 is CASSPTPNYGYEQYF. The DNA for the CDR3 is TGCGCCAGCAGCCCGACCCCTAACTACGGATACGAGCAGTACTTC.

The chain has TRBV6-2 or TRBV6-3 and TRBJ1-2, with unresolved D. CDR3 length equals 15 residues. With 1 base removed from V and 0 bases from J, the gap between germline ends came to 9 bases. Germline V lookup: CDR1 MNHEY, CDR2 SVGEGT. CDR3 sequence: CASSYLNSANYGYTF. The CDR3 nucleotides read TGTGCCAGCAGTTACTTGAACAGCGCTAACTATGGCTACACCTTC.

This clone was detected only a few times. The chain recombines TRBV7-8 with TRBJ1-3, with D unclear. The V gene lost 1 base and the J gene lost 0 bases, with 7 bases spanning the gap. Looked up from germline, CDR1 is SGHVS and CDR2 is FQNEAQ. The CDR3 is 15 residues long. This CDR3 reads CASSLVGTSGNTIYF. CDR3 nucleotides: TGTGCCAGCAGCTTAGTGGGCACCTCTGGAAACACCATATATTTT. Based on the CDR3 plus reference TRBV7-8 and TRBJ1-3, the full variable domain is GAGVSQSPRYKVAKRGQDVALRCDPISGHVSLFWYQQALGQGPEFLTYFQNEAQLDKSGLPSDRFFAERPEGSVSTLKIQRTQQEDSAVYLCASSLVGTSGNTIYFGEGSWLTVV.

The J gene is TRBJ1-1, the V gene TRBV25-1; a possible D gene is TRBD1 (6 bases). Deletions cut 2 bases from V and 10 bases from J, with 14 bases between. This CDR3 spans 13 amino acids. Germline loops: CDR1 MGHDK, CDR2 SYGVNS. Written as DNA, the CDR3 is TGTGCCAGCAGTGAAATGGGCAGGGGCTCAGCTTTCTTT. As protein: CASSEMGRGSAFF.

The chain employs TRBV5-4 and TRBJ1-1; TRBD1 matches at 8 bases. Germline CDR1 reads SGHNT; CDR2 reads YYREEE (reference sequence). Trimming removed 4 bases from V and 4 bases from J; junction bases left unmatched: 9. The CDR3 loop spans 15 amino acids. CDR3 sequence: CASSMEQGALTEAFF. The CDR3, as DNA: TGTGCCAGCAGCATGGAGCAGGGGGCTCTCACTGAAGCTTTCTTT.

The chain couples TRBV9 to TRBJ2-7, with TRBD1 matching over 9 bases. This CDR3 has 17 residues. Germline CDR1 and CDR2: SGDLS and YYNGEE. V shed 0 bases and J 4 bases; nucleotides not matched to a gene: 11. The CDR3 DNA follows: TGTGCCAGCAGCGTAGACCACCTGGACAGGGGACGTTACGAGCAGTACTTC. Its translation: CASSVDHLDRGRYEQYF. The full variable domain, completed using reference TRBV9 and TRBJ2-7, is DSGVTQTPKHLITATGQRVTLRCSPRSGDLSVYWYQQSLDQGLQFLIQYYNGEERAKGNILERFSAQQFPDLHSELNLSSLELGDSALYFCASSVDHLDRGRYEQYFGPGTRLTVT.

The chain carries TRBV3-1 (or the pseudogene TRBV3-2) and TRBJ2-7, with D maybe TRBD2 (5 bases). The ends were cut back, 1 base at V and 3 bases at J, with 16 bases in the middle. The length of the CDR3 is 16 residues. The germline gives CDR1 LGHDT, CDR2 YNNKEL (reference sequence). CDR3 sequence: CASSQGFLRGNYEQYF. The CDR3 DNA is TGTGCCAGCAGCCAAGGCTTTTTACGGGGTAACTACGAGCAGTACTTC.

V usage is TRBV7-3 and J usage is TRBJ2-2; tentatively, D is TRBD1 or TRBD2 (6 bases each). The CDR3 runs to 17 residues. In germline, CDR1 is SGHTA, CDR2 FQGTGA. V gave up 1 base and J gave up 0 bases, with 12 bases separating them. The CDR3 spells CASSLRGADANTGELFF. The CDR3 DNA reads TGTGCCAGCAGCTTAAGGGGGGCGGACGCGAACACCGGGGAGCTGTTTTTT.